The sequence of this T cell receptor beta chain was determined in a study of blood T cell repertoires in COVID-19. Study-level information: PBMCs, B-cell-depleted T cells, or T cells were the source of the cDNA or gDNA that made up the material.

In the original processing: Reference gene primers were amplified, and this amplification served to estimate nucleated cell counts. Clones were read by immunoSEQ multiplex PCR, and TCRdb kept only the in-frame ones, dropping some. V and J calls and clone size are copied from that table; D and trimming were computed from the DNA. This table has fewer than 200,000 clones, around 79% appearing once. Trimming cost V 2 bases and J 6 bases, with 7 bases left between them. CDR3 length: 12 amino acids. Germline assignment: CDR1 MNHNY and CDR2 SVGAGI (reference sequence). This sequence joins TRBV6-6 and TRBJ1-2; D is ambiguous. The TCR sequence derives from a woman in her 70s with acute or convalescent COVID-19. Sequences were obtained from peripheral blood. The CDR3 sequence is CASSYGGNGYTF. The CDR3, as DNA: TGTGCCAGCAGTTACGGCGGGAATGGCTACACCTTC.